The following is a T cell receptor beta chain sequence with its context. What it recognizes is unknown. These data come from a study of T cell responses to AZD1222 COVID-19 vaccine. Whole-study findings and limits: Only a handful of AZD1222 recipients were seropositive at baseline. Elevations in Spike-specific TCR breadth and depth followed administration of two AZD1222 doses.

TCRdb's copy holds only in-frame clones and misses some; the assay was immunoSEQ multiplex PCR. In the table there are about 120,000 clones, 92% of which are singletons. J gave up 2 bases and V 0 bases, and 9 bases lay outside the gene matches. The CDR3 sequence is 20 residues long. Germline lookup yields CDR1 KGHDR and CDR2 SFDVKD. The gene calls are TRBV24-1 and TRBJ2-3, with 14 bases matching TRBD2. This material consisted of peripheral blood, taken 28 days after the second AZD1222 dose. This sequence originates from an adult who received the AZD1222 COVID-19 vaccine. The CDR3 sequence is CATSDLPRGTSGSYTDTQYF. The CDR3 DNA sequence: TGTGCCACCAGTGATTTGCCTCGCGGGACTAGCGGGAGTTACACAGATACGCAGTATTTT.